This note documents a single T cell receptor (beta chain) sequence. In the study's own analysis: Amplification of reference gene primers was used by the study to estimate nucleated cell counts. The repertoire was sequenced with immunoSEQ multiplex PCR; TCRdb's copy has only in-frame clones and lacks some. V, J and clone size reflect that table, while D and trimming were determined from the DNA. The table shows 70,000 or so clones, with around nine tenths occurring only once. The sample is drawn from a study of blood T cell repertoires in COVID-19. In the study overall: COVID-19 samples, acute and convalescent, were from the United States, Italy and Spain. T cells, B-cell-depleted T cells, or PBMCs supplied cDNA or gDNA.

Sample: peripheral blood. The sequence was collected from a human donor in a cohort sampled during active COVID-19.

This CDR3 is CATGGTSVDEQFF. CDR3 coding DNA: TGTGCCACCGGAGGGACTAGCGTCGATGAGCAGTTCTTC. The chain has TRBV6-6 and TRBJ2-1, with 10 bases aligning to TRBD2. The germline V gene has CDR1 MNHNY and CDR2 SVGAGI (reference sequence). This CDR3 region has 13 residues. Unmatched junction bases numbered 8, after V lost 10 bases and J lost 8 bases.